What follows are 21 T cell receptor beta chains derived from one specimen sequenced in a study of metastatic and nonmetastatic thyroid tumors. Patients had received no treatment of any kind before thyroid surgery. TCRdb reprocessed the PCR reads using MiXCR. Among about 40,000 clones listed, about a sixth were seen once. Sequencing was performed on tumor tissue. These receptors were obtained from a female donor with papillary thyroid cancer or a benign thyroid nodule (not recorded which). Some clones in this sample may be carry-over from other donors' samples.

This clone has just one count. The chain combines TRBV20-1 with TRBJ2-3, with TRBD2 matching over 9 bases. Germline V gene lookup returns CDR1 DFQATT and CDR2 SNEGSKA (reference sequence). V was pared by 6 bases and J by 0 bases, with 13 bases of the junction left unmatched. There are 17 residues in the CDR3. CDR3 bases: TGCAGTGCGGCACCGAAAATAGCGGGAGTTAGCACAGATACGCAGTATTTT. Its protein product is CSAAPKIAGVSTDTQYF.

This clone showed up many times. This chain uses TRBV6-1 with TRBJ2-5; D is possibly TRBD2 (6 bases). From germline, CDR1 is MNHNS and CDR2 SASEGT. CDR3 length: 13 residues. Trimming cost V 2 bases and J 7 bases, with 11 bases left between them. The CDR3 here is CASSERGGGTQYF. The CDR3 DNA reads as TGTGCCAGCAGTGAACGGGGAGGCGGGACCCAGTACTTC.

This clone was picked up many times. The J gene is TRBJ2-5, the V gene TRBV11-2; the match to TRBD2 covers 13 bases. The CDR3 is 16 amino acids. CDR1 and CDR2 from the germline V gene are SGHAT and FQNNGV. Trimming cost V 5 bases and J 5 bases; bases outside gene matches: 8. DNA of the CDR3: TGTGCCAGCAGCATCGGACTAGCGGGAGCTCTCGAGACCCAGTACTTC. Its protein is CASSIGLAGALETQYF.

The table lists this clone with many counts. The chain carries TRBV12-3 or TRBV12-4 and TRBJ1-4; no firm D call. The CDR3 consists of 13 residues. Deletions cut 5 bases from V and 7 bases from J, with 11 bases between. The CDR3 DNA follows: TGTGCCAGCAGTACACTCAGTGCTGAAAAACTGTTTTTT. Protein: CASSTLSAEKLFF.

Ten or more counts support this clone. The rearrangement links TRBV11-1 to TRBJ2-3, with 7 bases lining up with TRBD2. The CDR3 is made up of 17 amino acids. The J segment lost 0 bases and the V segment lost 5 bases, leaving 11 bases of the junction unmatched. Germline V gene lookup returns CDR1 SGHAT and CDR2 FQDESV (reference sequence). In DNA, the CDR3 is TGTGCCAGCAGCCCGTGGGGAGGGCCCCTTAGCACAGATACGCAGTATTTT. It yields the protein CASSPWGGPLSTDTQYF. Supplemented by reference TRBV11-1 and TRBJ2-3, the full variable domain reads EAEVAQSPRYKITEKSQAVAFWCDPISGHATLYWYRQILGQGPELLVQFQDESVVDDSQLPKDRFSAERLKGVDSTLKIQPAELGDSAMYLCASSPWGGPLSTDTQYFGPGTRLTVL.

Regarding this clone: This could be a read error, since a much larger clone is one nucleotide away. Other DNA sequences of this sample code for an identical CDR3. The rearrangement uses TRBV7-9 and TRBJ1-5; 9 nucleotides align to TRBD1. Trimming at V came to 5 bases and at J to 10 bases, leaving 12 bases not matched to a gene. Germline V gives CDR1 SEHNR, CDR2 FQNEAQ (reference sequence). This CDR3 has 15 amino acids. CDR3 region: CASSQGQGDLEPQHF. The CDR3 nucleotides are TGTGCCAGCAGCCAGGGACAGGGTGACCTCGAACCCCAGCATTTT.

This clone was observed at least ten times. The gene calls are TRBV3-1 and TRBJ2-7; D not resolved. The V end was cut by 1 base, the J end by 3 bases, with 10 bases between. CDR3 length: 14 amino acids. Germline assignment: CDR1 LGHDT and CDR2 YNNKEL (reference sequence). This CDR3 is CASSQGVPLYEQYF. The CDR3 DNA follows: TGTGCCAGCAGCCAAGGGGTCCCCCTCTACGAGCAGTACTTC.

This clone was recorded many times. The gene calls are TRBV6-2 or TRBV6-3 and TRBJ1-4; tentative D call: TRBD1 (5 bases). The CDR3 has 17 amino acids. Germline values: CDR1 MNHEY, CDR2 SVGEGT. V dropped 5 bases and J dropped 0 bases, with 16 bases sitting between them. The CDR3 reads CASSNRGTPATNEKLFF. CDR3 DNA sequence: TGTGCCAGCAGTAACCGAGGGACCCCCGCAACTAATGAAAAACTGTTTTTT.

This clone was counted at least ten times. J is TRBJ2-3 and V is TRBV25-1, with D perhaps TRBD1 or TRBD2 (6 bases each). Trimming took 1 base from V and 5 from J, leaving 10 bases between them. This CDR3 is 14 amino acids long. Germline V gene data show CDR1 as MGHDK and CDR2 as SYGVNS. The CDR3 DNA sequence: TGTGCCAGCAGTGAATGGGGGGCTGGAGATACGCAGTATTTT. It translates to CASSEWGAGDTQYF.

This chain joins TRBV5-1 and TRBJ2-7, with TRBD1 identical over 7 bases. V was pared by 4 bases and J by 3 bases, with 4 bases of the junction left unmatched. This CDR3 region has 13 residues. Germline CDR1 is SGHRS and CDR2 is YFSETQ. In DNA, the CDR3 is TGCGCCAGCAGCCTGACAGGGTACTACGAGCAGTACTTC. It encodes CASSLTGYYEQYF.

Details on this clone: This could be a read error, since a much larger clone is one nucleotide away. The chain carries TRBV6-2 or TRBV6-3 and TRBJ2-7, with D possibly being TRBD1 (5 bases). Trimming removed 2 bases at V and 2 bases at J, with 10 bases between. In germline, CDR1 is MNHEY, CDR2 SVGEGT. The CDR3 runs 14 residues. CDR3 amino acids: CASSYPHRTYEQYF. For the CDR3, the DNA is TGTGCCAGCAGTTACCCCCACAGGACCTACGAGCAGTACTTC.

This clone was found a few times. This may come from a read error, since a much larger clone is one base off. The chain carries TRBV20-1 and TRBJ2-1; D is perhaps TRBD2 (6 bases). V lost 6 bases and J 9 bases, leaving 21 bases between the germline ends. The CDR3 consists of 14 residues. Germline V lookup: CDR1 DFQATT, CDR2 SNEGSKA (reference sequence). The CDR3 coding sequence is TGCAGTGCGACGATCGGGAGTAGTTTAGGTGAGCAGTTCTTC. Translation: CSATIGSSLGEQFF.

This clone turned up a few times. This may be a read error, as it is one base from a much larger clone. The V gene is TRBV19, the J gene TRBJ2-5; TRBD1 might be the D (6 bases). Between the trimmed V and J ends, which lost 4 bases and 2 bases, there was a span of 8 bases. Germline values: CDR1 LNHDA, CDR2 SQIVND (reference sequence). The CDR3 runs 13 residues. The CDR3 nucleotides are TGTGCCAGTAGTAGGGACATACAAGAGACCCAGTACTTC. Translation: CASSRDIQETQYF.

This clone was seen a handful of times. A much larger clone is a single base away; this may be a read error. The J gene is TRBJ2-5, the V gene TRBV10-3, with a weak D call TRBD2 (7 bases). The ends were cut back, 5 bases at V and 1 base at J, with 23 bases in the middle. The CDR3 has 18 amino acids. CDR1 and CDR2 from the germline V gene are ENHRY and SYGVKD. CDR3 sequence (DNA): TGTGCCATCAGTAAACTAGCGCCTCTGGTAGGGGGCCAAGAGACCCAGTACTTC. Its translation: CAISKLAPLVGGQETQYF.

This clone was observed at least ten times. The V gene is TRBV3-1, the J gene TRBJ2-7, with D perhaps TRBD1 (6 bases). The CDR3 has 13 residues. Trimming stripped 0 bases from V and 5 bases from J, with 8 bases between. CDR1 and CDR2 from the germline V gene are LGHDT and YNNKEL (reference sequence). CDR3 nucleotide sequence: TGTGCCAGCAGCCAAGACAGGGGCCACGAGCAGTACTTC. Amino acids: CASSQDRGHEQYF.

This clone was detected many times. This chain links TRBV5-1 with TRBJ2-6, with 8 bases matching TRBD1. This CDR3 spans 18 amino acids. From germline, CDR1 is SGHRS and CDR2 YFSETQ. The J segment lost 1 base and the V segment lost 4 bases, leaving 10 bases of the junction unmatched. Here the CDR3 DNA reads TGCGCCAGCAGCCTTCAGACAGGGGACGGTTCTGGGGCCAACGTCCTGACTTTC. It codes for CASSLQTGDGSGANVLTF. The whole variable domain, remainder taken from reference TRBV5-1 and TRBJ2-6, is KAGVTQTPRYLIKTRGQQVTLSCSPISGHRSVSWYQQTPGQGLQFLFEYFSETQRNKGNFPGRFSGRQFSNSRSEMNVSTLELGDSALYLCASSLQTGDGSGANVLTFGAGSRLTVL.

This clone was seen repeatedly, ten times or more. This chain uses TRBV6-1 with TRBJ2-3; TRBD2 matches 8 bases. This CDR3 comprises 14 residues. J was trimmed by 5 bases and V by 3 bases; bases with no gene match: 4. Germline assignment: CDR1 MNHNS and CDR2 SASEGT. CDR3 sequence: CASSEKRGQDTQYF. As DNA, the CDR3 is TGTGCCAGCAGTGAGAAGCGGGGGCAAGATACGCAGTATTTT.

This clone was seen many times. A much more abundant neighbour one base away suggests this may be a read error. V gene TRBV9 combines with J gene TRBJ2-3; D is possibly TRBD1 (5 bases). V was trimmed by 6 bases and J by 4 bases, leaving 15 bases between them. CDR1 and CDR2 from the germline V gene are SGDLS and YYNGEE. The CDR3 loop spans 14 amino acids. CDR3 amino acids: CASNLTPGPDTQYF. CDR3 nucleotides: TGTGCCAGCAACTTAACCCCAGGGCCAGATACGCAGTATTTT.

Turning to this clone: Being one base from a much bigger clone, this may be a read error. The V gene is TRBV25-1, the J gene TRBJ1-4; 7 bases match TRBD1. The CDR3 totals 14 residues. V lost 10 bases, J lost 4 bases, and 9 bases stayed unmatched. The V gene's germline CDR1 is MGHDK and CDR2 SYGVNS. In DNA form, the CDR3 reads TGTGCCACCAGGGGGACAGCGAATAATGAAAAACTGTTTTTT. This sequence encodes CATRGTANNEKLFF.

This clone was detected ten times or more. The CDR3 sequence: CASMPASNQPQHF. The CDR3 nucleotides are TGTGCCAGTATGCCAGCTAGCAATCAGCCCCAGCATTTT. V usage is TRBV19 and J usage is TRBJ1-5; D is unclear. Deletions cut 7 bases from V and 0 bases from J, with 7 bases between. Per the germline V gene, CDR1 is LNHDA and CDR2 is SQIVND (reference sequence). The CDR3 contains 13 residues.

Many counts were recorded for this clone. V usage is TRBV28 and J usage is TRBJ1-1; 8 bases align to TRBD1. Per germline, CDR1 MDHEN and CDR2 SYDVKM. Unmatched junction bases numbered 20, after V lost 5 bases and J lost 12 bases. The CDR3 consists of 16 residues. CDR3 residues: CASSVKPGQGTTLTFF. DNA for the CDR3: TGTGCCAGCAGTGTCAAGCCCGGACAGGGTACCACGTTAACTTTCTTT.